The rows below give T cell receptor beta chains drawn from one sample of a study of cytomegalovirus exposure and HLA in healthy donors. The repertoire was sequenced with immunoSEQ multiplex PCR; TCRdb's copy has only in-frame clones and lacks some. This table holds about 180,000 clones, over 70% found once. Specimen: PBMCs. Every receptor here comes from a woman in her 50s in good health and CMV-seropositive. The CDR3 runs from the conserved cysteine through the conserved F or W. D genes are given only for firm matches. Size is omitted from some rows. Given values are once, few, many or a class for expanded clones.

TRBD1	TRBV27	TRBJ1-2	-	CASSLRGDRGRGGYTF	TGTGCCAGCAGTTTAAGGGGGGACAGGGGGAGAGGAGGCTACACCTTC
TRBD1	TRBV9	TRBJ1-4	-	CASSRDSGNEKLFF	TGTGCCAGCAGCCGGGACAGTGGAAATGAAAAACTGTTTTTT
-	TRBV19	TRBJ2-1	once	CASSPTTKLREQFF	TGTGCCAGTTCCCCGACCACGAAACTCAGGGAGCAGTTCTTC
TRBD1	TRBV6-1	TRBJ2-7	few	CASRSDRPPYEQYF	TGTGCCAGCAGATCGGACAGGCCCCCCTACGAGCAGTACTTC
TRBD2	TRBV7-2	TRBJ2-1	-	CASSIPSGGFIREQFF	TGTGCCAGCAGCATCCCTAGCGGGGGGTTTATAAGGGAGCAGTTCTTC
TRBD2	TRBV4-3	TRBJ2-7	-	CASSPGLAGGPLSYEQYF	TGCGCCAGCAGCCCCGGACTAGCGGGAGGGCCTCTCTCCTACGAGCAGTACTTC
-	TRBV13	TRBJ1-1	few	CASSLMGGVMNTEAFF	TGTGCCAGCAGCTTAATGGGGGGGGTGATGAACACTGAAGCTTTCTTT
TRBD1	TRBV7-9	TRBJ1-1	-	CASRELGGQEEAFF	TGTGCCAGCAGGGAACTAGGGGGACAGGAGGAAGCTTTCTTT
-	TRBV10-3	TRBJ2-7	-	CAISDGFYEQYF	TGTGCCATCAGCGACGGGTTCTACGAGCAGTACTTC
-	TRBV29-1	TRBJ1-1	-	CSVRRRLEGTEAFF	TGCAGCGTTCGCCGACGTCTCGAGGGCACTGAAGCTTTCTTT
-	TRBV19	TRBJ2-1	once	CASSIDRDYEQFF	TGTGCCAGTAGTATAGACAGGGACTATGAGCAGTTCTTC
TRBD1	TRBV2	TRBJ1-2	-	CASYSLDRGGGYTF	TGTGCCAGCTACTCACTTGACAGGGGCGGTGGCTACACCTTC
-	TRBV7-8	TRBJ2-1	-	CASSLSGWRTEIERAFF	TGTGCCAGCAGCTTAAGTGGTTGGCGGACAGAGATCGAGCGAGCGTTCTTC
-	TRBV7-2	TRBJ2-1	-	CASSSGGGGRDNEQFF	TGTGCCAGCAGCTCCGGAGGGGGGGGGAGGGACAATGAGCAGTTCTTC
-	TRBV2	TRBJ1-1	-	CASKTPNTEAFF	TGTGCCAGCAAAACACCGAACACTGAAGCTTTCTTT
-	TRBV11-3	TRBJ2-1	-	CASSPRDSNEQFF	TGTGCCAGCAGCCCCAGGGATTCCAATGAGCAGTTCTTC
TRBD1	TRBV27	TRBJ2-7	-	CASSLIRQGEASYEQYF	TGTGCCAGCAGTTTAATTAGACAGGGGGAGGCCTCCTACGAGCAGTACTTC
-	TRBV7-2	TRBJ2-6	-	CASSPPIAGANGLTF	TGTGCCAGCAGCCCTCCAATAGCTGGGGCCAACGGCCTGACTTTC
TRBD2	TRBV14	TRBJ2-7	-	CASSQERLAGGVYEQYF	TGTGCCAGCAGCCAAGAACGACTAGCGGGAGGAGTCTACGAGCAGTACTTC
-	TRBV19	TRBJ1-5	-	CASGPGTTSNQPQHF	TGTGCCAGTGGCCCCGGGACAACCAGCAATCAGCCCCAGCATTTT
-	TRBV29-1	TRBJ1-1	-	CSVVRQANTEAFF	TGCAGCGTTGTTAGACAGGCGAACACTGAAGCTTTCTTT
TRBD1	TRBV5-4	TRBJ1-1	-	CASSFPGQGNTEAFF	TGTGCCAGCAGCTTTCCGGGACAGGGGAACACTGAAGCTTTCTTT
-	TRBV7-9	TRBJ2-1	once	CASSLVGGPYNEQFF	TGTGCCAGCAGCTTAGTGGGCGGGCCCTACAATGAGCAGTTCTTC
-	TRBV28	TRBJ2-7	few	CASSTGGLNEQYF	TGTGCCAGCAGTACGGGCGGGTTAAACGAGCAGTACTTC
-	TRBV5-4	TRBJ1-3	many	CASSSALDTGNTIYF	TGTGCCAGCAGCTCAGCTCTAGATACTGGAAACACCATATATTTT
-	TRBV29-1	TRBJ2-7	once	CSVEDPKAGEQYF	TGCAGCGTTGAAGATCCCAAGGCAGGGGAGCAGTACTTC
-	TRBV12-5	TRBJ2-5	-	CASGLGQDF	TGTGCTAGTGGTTTGGGACAGGACTTC